The entry below describes one T cell receptor beta chain. This clone is regarded as medium-sized (0.01 to 0.1%). Its antigen is not yet known. Base qualities were left out, and no much larger clone turns up one base away. With the immunoSEQ assay, which is a bias-controlled multiplex PCR relying on V- and J-specific primers, TCR beta CDR3 regions were amplified from genomic DNA. A second PCR step added a proprietary barcode and Illumina adapter sequences to the CDR3 amplicons. An Illumina MiSeq instrument was used for sequencing of the CDR3 libraries. The authors' pipeline ran thus. Export and quality control were performed with immunoSEQ Analyzer 3.0, and downstream analyses were performed with R Bioconductor and Immunarch. Repertoire metrics were calculated using only productive rearrangements within the normalized downsampled data set. In the normalized cohort, a clonotype counted as pathologically expanded if the clonotype was larger than 5 templates. The Inverse Simpson Index was used to measure repertoire diversity. To capture all clonotypes, CMV-specificity analyses were performed on the non-normalized data set. TCRdb obtained this table from immuneACCESS and retained in-frame rearrangements with V and J assigned. These tables miss some clones; where compared with another copy, unresolved V genes account for less than half of the shortfall, and the remainder is unexplained. V, J and clone size are taken as reported in that table, and D and trimming were inferred from the DNA itself. For this sample the table gives approximately 42,000 clones, of which 85% were detected only once. Approximately 3% of the sample belongs to the ten largest clones.

The label giving this sample's time point can be read as: recipient sample about 28 days before transplant, after cytoreduction. Blood from recipients was drawn roughly 28 days before transplant, then again at days 30, 100 and 180 after transplant. Nuclei Lysis Solution was used to extract genomic DNA from fresh or cryopreserved unfractionated peripheral blood mononuclear cells. The data originate from a study of T cell clonotyping in hematopoietic cell transplantation (dated by TCRdb to the early 2020s). About the full investigation: Pretransplant recipient samples were obtained after cytoreduction. In the study, 150 or so blood samples were gathered from 35 consecutive transplant recipients and their related donors. Recruitment of patients ran from late 2015 to early 2017, and follow-up continued until late 2020 or until death.

General findings and caveats noted by the study authors: Just a small fraction of recipient repertoires overlapped with donor repertoires, and more than 95% appeared de novo at the given depth. The sample size was limited and the cells went unsorted, which meant the CD4 and CD8 repertoire contributions could not be told apart. Recipient TCR diversity fell after transplant, with pathologically expanded clonotypes rising progressively from day 30 to day 180. Inverse Simpson Index values from donors and from recipients before transplant predicted broader TCR repertoire diversity after transplant.

The germline V gene yields MNHNS for CDR1 and SASEGT for CDR2. The CDR3 has 13 amino acids, counting the end cysteine and phenylalanine. Left in the record is the CDR3 DNA by itself, 39 bases read in frame from the first base. Cut back by 5 bases and 4 bases, the V and J ends lie 8 bases apart. This material consisted of peripheral blood mononuclear cells, taken before stem cell transplant. The chain is made from TRBV6-1 and TRBJ2-2, with no confidently assigned D gene. This TCR was sampled from a man aged 60-69 years with acute myeloid leukemia. Some clones in this sample may be carry-over from other donors' samples. The CDR3 amino acid sequence is: CASSLEPTGELFF. The nucleotides are TGTGCCAGCAGTCTCGAGCCCACCGGGGAGCTGTTTTTT.